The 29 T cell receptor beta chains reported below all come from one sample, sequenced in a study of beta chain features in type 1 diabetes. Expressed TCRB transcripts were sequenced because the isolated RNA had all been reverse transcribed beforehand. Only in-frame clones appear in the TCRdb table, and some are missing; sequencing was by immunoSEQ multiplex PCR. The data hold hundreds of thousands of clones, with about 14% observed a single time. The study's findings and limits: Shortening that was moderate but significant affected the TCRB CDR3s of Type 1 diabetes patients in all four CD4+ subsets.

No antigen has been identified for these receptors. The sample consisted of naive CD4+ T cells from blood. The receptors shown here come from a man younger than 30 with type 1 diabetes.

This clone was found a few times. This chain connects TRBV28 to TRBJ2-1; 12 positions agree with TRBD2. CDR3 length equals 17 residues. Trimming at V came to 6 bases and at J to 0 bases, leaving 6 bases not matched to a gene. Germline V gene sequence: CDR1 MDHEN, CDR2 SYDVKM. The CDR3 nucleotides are TGTGCCAGCAGCCCTAGCGGGAGGGGGAACTCCTACAATGAGCAGTTCTTC. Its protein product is CASSPSGRGNSYNEQFF.

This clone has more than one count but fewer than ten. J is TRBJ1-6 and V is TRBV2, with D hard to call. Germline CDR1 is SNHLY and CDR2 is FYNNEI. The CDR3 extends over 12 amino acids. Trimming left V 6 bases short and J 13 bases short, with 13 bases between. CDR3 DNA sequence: TGTGCCAGCAGCGCACCTCGGTCCCCCCTCCACTTT. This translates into CASSAPRSPLHF.

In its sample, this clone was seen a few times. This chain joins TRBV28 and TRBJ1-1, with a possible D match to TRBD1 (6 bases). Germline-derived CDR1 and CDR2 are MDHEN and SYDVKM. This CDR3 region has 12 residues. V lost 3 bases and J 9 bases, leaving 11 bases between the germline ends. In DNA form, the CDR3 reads TGTGCCAGCAGTTTGAACAGGGTTAAAGCTTTCTTT. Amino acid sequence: CASSLNRVKAFF.

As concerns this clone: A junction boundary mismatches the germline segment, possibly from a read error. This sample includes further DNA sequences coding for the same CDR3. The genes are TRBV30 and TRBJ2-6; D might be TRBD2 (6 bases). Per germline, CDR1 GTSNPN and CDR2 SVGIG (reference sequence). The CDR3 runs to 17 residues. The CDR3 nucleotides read TGTGCCTGGGAAGCATGGATTGGAGGGACTGGGGCCAACGTCCTGACCTTC. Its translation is CAWEAWIGGTGANVLTF.

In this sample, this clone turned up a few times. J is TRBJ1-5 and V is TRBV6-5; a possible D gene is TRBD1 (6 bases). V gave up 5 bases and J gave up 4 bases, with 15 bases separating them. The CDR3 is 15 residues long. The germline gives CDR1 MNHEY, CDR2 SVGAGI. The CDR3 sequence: CASSPPGGGNQPQHF. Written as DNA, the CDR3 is TGTGCCAGCAGTCCTCCCGGGGGCGGGAATCAGCCCCAGCATTTT.

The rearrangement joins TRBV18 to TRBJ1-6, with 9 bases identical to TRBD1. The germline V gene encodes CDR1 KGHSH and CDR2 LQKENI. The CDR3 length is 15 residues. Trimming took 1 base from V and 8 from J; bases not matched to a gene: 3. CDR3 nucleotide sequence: TGTGCCAGCTCACCACGGGGACAGGGAGATTCACCCCTCCACTTT. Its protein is CASSPRGQGDSPLHF.

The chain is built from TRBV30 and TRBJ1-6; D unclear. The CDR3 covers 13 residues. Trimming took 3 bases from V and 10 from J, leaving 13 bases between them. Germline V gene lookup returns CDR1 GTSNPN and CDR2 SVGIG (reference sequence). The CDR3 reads CAWREHLDSPLHF. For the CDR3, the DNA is TGTGCCTGGAGAGAGCATTTAGACTCACCCCTCCACTTT.

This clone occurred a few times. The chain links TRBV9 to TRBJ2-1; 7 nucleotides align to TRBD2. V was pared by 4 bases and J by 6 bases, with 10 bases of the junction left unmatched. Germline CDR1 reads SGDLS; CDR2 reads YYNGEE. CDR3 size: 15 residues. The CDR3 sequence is CASSPAVERGNEQFF. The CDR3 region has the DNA TGTGCCAGCAGCCCCGCCGTGGAGCGGGGCAATGAGCAGTTCTTC. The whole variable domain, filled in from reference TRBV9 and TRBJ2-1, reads DSGVTQTPKHLITATGQRVTLRCSPRSGDLSVYWYQQSLDQGLQFLIQYYNGEERAKGNILERFSAQQFPDLHSELNLSSLELGDSALYFCASSPAVERGNEQFFGPGTRLTVL.

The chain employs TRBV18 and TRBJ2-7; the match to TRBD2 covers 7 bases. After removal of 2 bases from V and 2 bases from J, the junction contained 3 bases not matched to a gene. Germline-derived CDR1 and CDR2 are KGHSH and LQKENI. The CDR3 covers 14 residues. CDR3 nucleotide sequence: TGTGCCAGCTCACCAGGGCGGGGGACCTACGAGCAGTACTTC. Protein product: CASSPGRGTYEQYF.

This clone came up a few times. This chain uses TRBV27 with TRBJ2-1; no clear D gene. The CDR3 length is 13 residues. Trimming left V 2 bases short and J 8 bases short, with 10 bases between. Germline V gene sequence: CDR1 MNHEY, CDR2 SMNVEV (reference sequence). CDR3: CASSLSELDEQFF. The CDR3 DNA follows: TGTGCCAGCAGTTTAAGTGAACTGGATGAGCAGTTCTTC.

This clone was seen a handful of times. The CDR3 bases are TGTGCCAGCACTGGAAGTTTTAGCAATCAGCCCCAGCATTTT. Residues: CASTGSFSNQPQHF. The chain employs TRBV2 and TRBJ1-5; D remains ambiguous. V was shortened by 7 bases and J by 0 bases, with 10 bases between the two germline ends. The CDR3 has 14 amino acids. Germline V CDR1 and CDR2: SNHLY, FYNNEI.

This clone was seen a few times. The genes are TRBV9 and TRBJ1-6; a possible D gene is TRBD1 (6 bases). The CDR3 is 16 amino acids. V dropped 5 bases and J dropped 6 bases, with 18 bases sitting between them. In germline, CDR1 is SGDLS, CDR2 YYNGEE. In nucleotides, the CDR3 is TGTGCCAGCAGTCGACACCCGCAGGGGACTAATTCACCCCTCCACTTT. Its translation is CASSRHPQGTNSPLHF.

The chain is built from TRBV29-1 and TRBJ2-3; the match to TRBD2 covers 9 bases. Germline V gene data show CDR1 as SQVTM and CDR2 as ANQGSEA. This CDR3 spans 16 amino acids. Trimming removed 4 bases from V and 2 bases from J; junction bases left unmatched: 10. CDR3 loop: CSVGGLAGETTDTQYF. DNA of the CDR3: TGCAGCGTTGGTGGTTTAGCGGGGGAGACCACAGATACGCAGTATTTT.

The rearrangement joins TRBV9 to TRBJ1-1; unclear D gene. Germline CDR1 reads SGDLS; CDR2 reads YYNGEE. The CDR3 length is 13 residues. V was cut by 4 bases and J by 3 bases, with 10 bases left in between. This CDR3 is CASSPAQDTEAFF. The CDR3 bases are TGTGCCAGCAGCCCCGCTCAGGACACTGAAGCTTTCTTT.

The CDR3: CASSSGPKNEQFF. The CDR3 DNA is TGTGCCAGCAGTTCGGGCCCCAAGAATGAGCAGTTCTTC. This chain joins TRBV5-6 and TRBJ2-1; the D is unclear. Looked up from germline, CDR1 is SGHDT and CDR2 is YYEEEE. V gave up 5 bases and J gave up 7 bases, with 13 bases separating them. The CDR3 is 13 amino acids.

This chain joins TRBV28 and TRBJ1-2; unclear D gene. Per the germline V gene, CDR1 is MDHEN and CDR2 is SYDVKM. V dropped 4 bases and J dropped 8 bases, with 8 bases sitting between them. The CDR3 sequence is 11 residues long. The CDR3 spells CASSSLVGYTF. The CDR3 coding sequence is TGTGCCAGCAGTTCCTTGGTCGGCTACACCTTC.

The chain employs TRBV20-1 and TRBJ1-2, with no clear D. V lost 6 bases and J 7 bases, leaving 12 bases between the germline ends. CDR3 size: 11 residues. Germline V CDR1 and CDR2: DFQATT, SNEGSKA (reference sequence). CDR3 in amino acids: CSAGEERGYTF. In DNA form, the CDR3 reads TGCAGTGCCGGAGAGGAGCGTGGCTACACCTTC.

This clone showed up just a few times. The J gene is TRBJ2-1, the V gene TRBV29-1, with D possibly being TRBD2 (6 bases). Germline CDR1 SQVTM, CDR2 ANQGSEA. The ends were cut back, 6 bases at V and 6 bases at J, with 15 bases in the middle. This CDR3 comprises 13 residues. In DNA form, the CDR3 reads TGCAGCGTCGCAGGGAGGCAACTCAATGAGCAGTTCTTC. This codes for CSVAGRQLNEQFF.

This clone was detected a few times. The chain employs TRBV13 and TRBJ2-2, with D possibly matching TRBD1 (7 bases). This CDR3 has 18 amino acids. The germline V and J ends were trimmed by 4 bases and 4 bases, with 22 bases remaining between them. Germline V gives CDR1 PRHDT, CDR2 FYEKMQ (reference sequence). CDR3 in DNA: TGTGCCAGCAGCTGGAGGCCCCCAGGGGGGAGTTCCACCGGGGAGCTGTTTTTT. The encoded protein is CASSWRPPGGSSTGELFF.

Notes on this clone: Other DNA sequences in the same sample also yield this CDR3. CDR3 region: CASSLTANTEAFF. In nucleotides, the CDR3 is TGTGCCAGCAGCTTAACCGCGAACACTGAAGCTTTCTTT. V and J are TRBV7-9 and TRBJ1-1; D remains ambiguous. V lost 2 bases, J lost 1 base, and 5 bases lay in between. This CDR3 is 13 amino acids long. Germline V lookup: CDR1 SEHNR, CDR2 FQNEAQ (reference sequence).

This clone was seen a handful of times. CDR3 sequence reads: CASGPGGRLWNEQFF. The CDR3 DNA sequence: TGTGCCAGCGGACCGGGGGGCCGCCTCTGGAATGAGCAGTTCTTC. This chain joins TRBV6-1 and TRBJ2-1; possible D gene TRBD2, 7 bases. The CDR3 sequence is 15 residues long. Trimming cost V 8 bases and J 7 bases, with 21 bases left between them. The germline V gene encodes CDR1 MNHNS and CDR2 SASEGT.

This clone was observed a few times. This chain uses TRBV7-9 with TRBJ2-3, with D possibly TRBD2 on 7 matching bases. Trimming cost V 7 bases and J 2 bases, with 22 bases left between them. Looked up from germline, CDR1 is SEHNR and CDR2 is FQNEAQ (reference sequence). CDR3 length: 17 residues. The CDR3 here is CASTRRAGAIYTDTQYF. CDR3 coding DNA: TGTGCCAGCACTAGGAGGGCGGGGGCCATCTACACAGATACGCAGTATTTT.

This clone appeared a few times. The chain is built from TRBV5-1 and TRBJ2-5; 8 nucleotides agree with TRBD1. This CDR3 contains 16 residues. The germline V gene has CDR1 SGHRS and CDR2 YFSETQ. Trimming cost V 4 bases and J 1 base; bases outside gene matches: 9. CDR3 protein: CASSIPTGAGQETQYF. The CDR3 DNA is TGCGCCAGCAGCATACCGACAGGGGCGGGCCAAGAGACCCAGTACTTC.

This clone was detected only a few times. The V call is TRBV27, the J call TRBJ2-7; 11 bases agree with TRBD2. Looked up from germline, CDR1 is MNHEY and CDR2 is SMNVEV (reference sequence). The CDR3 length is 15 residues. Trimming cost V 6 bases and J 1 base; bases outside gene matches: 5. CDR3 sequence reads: CASRGSGRASYEQYF. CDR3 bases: TGTGCCAGCAGAGGTAGCGGGAGGGCGTCCTACGAGCAGTACTTC.

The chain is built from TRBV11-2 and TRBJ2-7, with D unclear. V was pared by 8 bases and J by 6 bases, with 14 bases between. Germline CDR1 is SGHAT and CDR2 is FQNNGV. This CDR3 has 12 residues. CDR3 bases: TGTGCCAGCCACCTCAGTGGGGTCGAGCAGTACTTC. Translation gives CASHLSGVEQYF.

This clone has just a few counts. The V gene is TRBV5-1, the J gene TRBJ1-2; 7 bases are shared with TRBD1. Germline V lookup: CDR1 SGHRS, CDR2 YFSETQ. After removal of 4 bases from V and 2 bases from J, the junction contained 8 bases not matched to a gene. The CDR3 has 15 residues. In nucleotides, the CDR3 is TGCGCCAGCAGCCCGTGGGACAGCCTAAACTATGGCTACACCTTC. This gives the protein CASSPWDSLNYGYTF.

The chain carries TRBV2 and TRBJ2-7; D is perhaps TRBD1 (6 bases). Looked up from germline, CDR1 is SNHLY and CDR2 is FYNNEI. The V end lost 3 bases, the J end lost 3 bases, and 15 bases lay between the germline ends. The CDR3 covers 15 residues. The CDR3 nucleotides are TGTGCCAGCAGTGAGTTAAAGGGGACACACTACGAGCAGTACTTC. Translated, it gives CASSELKGTHYEQYF.

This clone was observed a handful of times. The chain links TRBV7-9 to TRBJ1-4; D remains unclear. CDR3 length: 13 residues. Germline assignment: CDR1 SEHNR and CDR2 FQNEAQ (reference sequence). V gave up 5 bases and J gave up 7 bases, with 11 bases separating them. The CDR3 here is CASSPRALEKLFF. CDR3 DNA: TGTGCCAGCAGCCCTCGGGCGCTTGAAAAACTGTTTTTT.

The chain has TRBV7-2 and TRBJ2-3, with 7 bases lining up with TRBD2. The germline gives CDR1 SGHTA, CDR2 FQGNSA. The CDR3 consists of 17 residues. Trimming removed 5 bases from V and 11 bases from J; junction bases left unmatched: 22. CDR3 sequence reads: CASSPRLLSGRGKGQYF. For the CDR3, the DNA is TGTGCCAGCAGCCCGCGCCTCCTATCAGGGAGGGGCAAAGGGCAGTATTTT.